The 14 T cell receptor beta chains in this list originate from one sample, sequenced in a study of blood T cell repertoires in COVID-19. Some clones are missing from TCRdb's copy, which holds only in-frame ones; the method was immunoSEQ multiplex PCR. The sample yields about 200,000 clones, 75% to 90% seen once. Specimen: PBMCs or T cells enriched from blood (not recorded which). Receptor source: a woman in her thirties who had recovered from COVID-19.

This clone was seen once. This chain uses TRBV3-1 (or the pseudogene TRBV3-2) with TRBJ2-2, with 8 bases matching TRBD2. Per the germline V gene, CDR1 is LGHDT and CDR2 is YNNKEL (reference sequence). This CDR3 is built from 14 residues. With V trimmed by 7 bases and J by 7 bases, 8 bases remained unmatched. CDR3 loop: CASTLGLGIGELFF. In DNA, the CDR3 is TGTGCCAGCACCTTGGGACTAGGCATCGGGGAGCTGTTTTTT.

The J gene is TRBJ2-2, the V gene TRBV5-1; TRBD1 matches at 7 bases. Looked up from germline, CDR1 is SGHRS and CDR2 is YFSETQ. The CDR3 covers 13 residues. V shed 7 bases, J shed 3 bases, and the junction held 3 bases outside the gene matches. The CDR3: CASRTGDTGELFF. DNA for the CDR3: TGCGCCAGCCGAACAGGGGACACCGGGGAGCTGTTTTTT.

The chain links TRBV4-3 to TRBJ2-3; possibly TRBD2 for D (7 bases). Trimming stripped 0 bases from V and 2 bases from J, with 12 bases between. The CDR3 sequence is 16 residues long. Germline loops: CDR1 LGHNA, CDR2 YSLEER. The CDR3 here is CASSQERGADTDTQYF. Here the CDR3 DNA reads TGCGCCAGCAGCCAAGAACGGGGGGCTGACACAGATACGCAGTATTTT.

The rearrangement links TRBV10-3 to TRBJ2-1; the match to TRBD2 covers 10 bases. The CDR3 covers 18 residues. The junction had 11 bases not matched to a gene; V was cut back by 2 bases and J by 4 bases. The germline gives CDR1 ENHRY, CDR2 SYGVKD. DNA of the CDR3: TGTGCCATCAGTGAGACTAGCGGGATCGAGAAAATATACAATGAGCAGTTCTTC. Encoded protein: CAISETSGIEKIYNEQFF.

The chain carries TRBV3-1 (or the pseudogene TRBV3-2) and TRBJ2-1; 14 bases agree with TRBD2. Germline values: CDR1 LGHDT, CDR2 YNNKEL (reference sequence). This CDR3 contains 15 residues. Trimming took 5 bases from V and 9 from J; bases not matched to a gene: 6. The DNA of the CDR3 is TGTGCCAGCAGCTCGACTAGCGGGGGGGTCGGTGAGCAGTTCTTC. This sequence encodes CASSSTSGGVGEQFF.

The gene calls are TRBV5-1 and TRBJ1-3; D is uncertain. Trimming shortened V by 4 bases and J by 0 bases, and 23 bases separated the two germline ends. Germline V gene sequence: CDR1 SGHRS, CDR2 YFSETQ. The length of the CDR3 is 19 residues. The CDR3 nucleotides read TGCGCCAGCAGCCCCCGGACGGTGGGAGGCCAATACTCTGGAAACACCATATATTTT. Amino acid sequence: CASSPRTVGGQYSGNTIYF.

The V and J genes are TRBV30 and TRBJ1-2; D may be TRBD1 (6 bases). The CDR3 length is 13 residues. The ends were cut back, 5 bases at V and 2 bases at J, with 12 bases in the middle. Germline V lookup: CDR1 GTSNPN, CDR2 SVGIG (reference sequence). The CDR3 here is CAWQRDTNYGYTF. CDR3 in DNA: TGTGCCTGGCAGAGGGACACAAACTATGGCTACACCTTC.

V is TRBV19 and J is TRBJ1-5; D possibly corresponds to TRBD1 (5 bases). This CDR3 has 14 amino acids. Germline V gene lookup returns CDR1 LNHDA and CDR2 SQIVND (reference sequence). Trimming took 5 bases from V and 2 from J, leaving 10 bases between them. Here the CDR3 DNA reads TGTGCCAGTAGTCCCGCGGGGGGCAATCAGCCCCAGCATTTT. It yields the protein CASSPAGGNQPQHF. Complete variable domain (other parts from reference TRBV19 and TRBJ1-5): DGGITQSPKYLFRKEGQNVTLSCEQNLNHDAMYWYRQDPGQGLRLIYYSQIVNDFQKGDIAEGYSVSREKKESFPLTVTSAQKNPTAFYLCASSPAGGNQPQHFGDGTRLSIL.

The chain couples TRBV27 to TRBJ2-6; 8 positions match TRBD1. Germline V gene data show CDR1 as MNHEY and CDR2 as SMNVEV (reference sequence). V dropped 5 bases and J dropped 2; count of bases not matched to a gene: 11. This CDR3 spans 18 amino acids. CDR3 sequence: CASSKPQGGAPGANVLTF. CDR3 sequence (DNA): TGTGCCAGCAGTAAACCACAGGGGGGCGCTCCTGGGGCCAACGTCCTGACTTTC. Combining the CDR3 with reference TRBV27 and TRBJ2-6 gives the whole variable domain EAQVTQNPRYLITVTGKKLTVTCSQNMNHEYMSWYRQDPGLGLRQIYYSMNVEVTDKGDVPEGYKVSRKEKRNFPLILESPSPNQTSLYFCASSKPQGGAPGANVLTFGAGSRLTVL.

The chain is built from TRBV25-1 and TRBJ1-1; D perhaps matches TRBD1 (5 bases). V was pared by 6 bases and J by 1 base, with 15 bases between. CDR3 size: 15 residues. From germline, CDR1 is MGHDK and CDR2 SYGVNS. CDR3 residues: CASSPARGTNTEAFF. As DNA, the CDR3 is TGTGCCAGCAGCCCAGCGCGGGGGACGAACACTGAAGCTTTCTTT.

This clone has more than one count but fewer than ten. The chain is built from TRBV30 and TRBJ1-1, with D unclear. The CDR3 is 13 amino acids. Per the germline V gene, CDR1 is GTSNPN and CDR2 is SVGIG (reference sequence). Trimming pared 4 bases from V and 0 bases from J, leaving 9 bases between. The DNA of the CDR3 is TGTGCCTGGAAGCCGGGGATGAACACTGAAGCTTTCTTT. Its translation is CAWKPGMNTEAFF.

V is TRBV19 and J is TRBJ1-2; no definite D call. The CDR3 spans 13 residues. Germline values: CDR1 LNHDA, CDR2 SQIVND (reference sequence). V lost 4 bases to trimming and J lost 6 bases, with 12 bases between them. The CDR3 DNA reads as TGTGCCAGTAGTAAAACGGGTCCCGATGGCTACACCTTC. This gives the protein CASSKTGPDGYTF.

The rearrangement links TRBV30 to TRBJ1-4, with 8 bases that match TRBD1. Germline assignment: CDR1 GTSNPN and CDR2 SVGIG (reference sequence). This CDR3 has 15 amino acids. With V trimmed by 5 bases and J by 7 bases, 12 bases remained unmatched. The CDR3 region is CAWGEVDRVGEKLFF. The DNA for the CDR3 is TGTGCCTGGGGGGAAGTGGACAGGGTTGGTGAAAAACTGTTTTTT. Looking up the rest from reference TRBV30 and TRBJ1-4 gives the full variable domain: SQTIHQWPATLVQPVGSPLSLECTVEGTSNPNLYWYRQAAGRGLQLLFYSVGIGQISSEVPQNLSASRPQDRQFILSSKKLLLSDSGFYLCAWGEVDRVGEKLFFGSGTQLSVL.

The chain uses TRBV5-4 and TRBJ2-3, with TRBD2 matching 14 bases. CDR3 length: 18 amino acids. Germline loops: CDR1 SGHNT, CDR2 YYREEE (reference sequence). V was pared by 0 bases and J by 7 bases, with 10 bases of the junction left unmatched. The CDR3 is CASSLAAPTSGGAHTQYF. Written as DNA, the CDR3 is TGTGCCAGCAGCTTGGCCGCCCCGACTAGCGGGGGGGCACATACGCAGTATTTT.